Detailed here is one T cell receptor (beta chain). This record comes from a study of blood T cell repertoires in COVID-19. As for the study in general: Researchers got acute and convalescent COVID-19 samples from the United States, Italy and Spain.

The CDR3 sequence is 14 residues long. Germline V gene data show CDR1 as SGHNT and CDR2 as YYREEE (reference sequence). Unmatched junction bases numbered 5, after V lost 4 bases and J lost 2 bases. Assay used: immunoSEQ multiplex PCR; TCRdb lists only in-frame clones, some missing. The table records some 170,000 clones, over 80% of them present only once. This chain connects TRBV5-4 to TRBJ2-7, with 8 bases aligning to TRBD1. The specimen sequenced was peripheral blood. The origin of this receptor is a woman aged 45 to 65 with acute or convalescent COVID-19. In nucleotides, the CDR3 is TGTGCCAGCAGCCGGGACAGGTTTACCTACGAGCAGTACTTC. Its translation: CASSRDRFTYEQYF.